This TCR beta chain came from a study of T cell repertoires in ileal Crohn's disease. About the study: Every patient was operated on for stricturing (61%) or penetrating (approximately 40%) complications. Biopsies of the neoterminal ileum at postoperative colonoscopy form M6 samples. About half of patients got postoperative therapy: roughly 12 thiopurines, fewer than 20 anti-TNF.

As for time point: neoterminal ileum biopsy at postoperative endoscopy, about 6 months after surgery. Germline CDR1 and CDR2: SNHLY and FYNNEI. The CDR3 is made up of 15 amino acids. Each sample's TCRB immunosequencing used around 0.5 micrograms of biopsy DNA. The table came from immunoSEQ multiplex PCR; TCRdb's copy has only in-frame clones and leaves some out. The table has 13,000 or so clones, around 70% seen once. With regard to this clone: The junction does not match germline at one end; this may be a read error. The sample contains more than one DNA sequence encoding this CDR3.

The sequence derives from an adult with Crohn's disease. The sample comprised ileal tissue. The chain carries TRBV2 and TRBJ1-2; 9 bases are shared with TRBD1. For the CDR3, the DNA is TGTGCCAGCAGTCCTCGGGACAGGGCTACGGATGGCTACACTTTC. Its translation is CASSPRDRATDGYTF.